This T cell receptor (beta chain) was documented in a study of T cell responses to AZD1222 COVID-19 vaccine. As for the study in general: Some second doses came at about 4 weeks and others at about 12 weeks; these were pooled.

Clones were sequenced by immunoSEQ multiplex PCR, and TCRdb holds only the in-frame ones, with some missing. The repertoire consists of around 83,000 clones, with 70% to 90% occurring once and the leading ten covering 15% to 20%. Germline CDR1 reads ENHRY; CDR2 reads SYGVKD. The V and J ends lost 5 bases and 3 bases, in that order; junction bases with no gene match: 3. The CDR3 spans 14 residues. Study results and caveats: Researchers report vaccine-associated CD4 TCRs spanning spike, with dominance at 160-218 and 743-854. At baseline, just 5 or 6 AZD1222 recipients tested seropositive. Donors were mostly white British, more females; clonal diversity possibly underestimated.

A word on this clone: What it recognizes is unknown.

Sequences were derived from peripheral blood, sampled on day 0 of AZD1222 vaccination. The chain employs TRBV10-3 and TRBJ2-7, with TRBD1 matching 11 bases. This clonotype was obtained from an adult in good health. Written as DNA, the CDR3 is TGTGCCATCAGTAGTGGGACAGGGGGCTACGAGCAGTACTTC. This codes for CAISSGTGGYEQYF.